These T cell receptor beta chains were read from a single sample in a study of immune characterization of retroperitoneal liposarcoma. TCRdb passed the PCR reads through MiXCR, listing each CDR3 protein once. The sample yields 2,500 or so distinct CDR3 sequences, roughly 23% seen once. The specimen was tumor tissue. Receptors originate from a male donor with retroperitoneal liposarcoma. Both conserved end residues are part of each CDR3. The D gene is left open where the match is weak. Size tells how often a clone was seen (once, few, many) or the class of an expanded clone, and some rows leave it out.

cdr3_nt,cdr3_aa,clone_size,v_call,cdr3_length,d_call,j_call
TGTGCCAGCAGCACTAGCGGGAGGGTCAATGAGCAGTTCTTC,CASSTSGRVNEQFF,-,TRBV11-3,14,TRBD2,TRBJ2-1
TGTGCCAGCAGCCCCTGGGGGACAGGGTTAAATGAGCAGTTCTTC,CASSPWGTGLNEQFF,few,TRBV11-3,15,TRBD1,TRBJ2-1
TGTGCCAGCAGTTATAGTGGGGATTACGATGAGCAGTACTTC,CASSYSGDYDEQYF,many,TRBV6-1,14,-,TRBJ2-4
TGTGCCAGCAGCCGAACGGGACTAGCGCAGTATTTT,CASSRTGLAQYF,few,TRBV11-3,12,TRBD2,TRBJ2-3
TGTGCCAGCAGCTTCTTCCGGACAGACTCCTACGAGCAGTACTTC,CASSFFRTDSYEQYF,large,TRBV7-2,15,-,TRBJ2-7
TGTGCCAGCGCCGACACTCCCTACGAGCAGTTCTTC,CASADTPYEQFF,medium-sized,TRBV6-1,12,-,TRBJ2-1
TGTGCCAGCAGTGGGGACAGGGACACAGATACGCAGTATTTT,CASSGDRDTDTQYF,-,TRBV6-4,14,TRBD1,TRBJ2-3
TGTGCCAGCCGCCCTCGGCCTTTTTCCTACAATGAGCAGTTCTTC,CASRPRPFSYNEQFF,few,TRBV27,15,-,TRBJ2-1
TGCGCCAGCAGTCCTAGCGGAAGAAGCACAGATACGCAGTATTTT,CASSPSGRSTDTQYF,-,TRBV10-1,15,TRBD2,TRBJ2-3
TGTGCCAGTGGAAGCTCCTACGAGCAGTACTTC,CASGSSYEQYF,medium-sized,TRBV6-1,11,-,TRBJ2-7
TGTGCCAGCATCCCGACAGGGGGAGCGACAGATACGCAGTATTTT,CASIPTGGATDTQYF,many,TRBV7-2,15,TRBD1,TRBJ2-3
TGTGCCAGCAGTTTAGCGACGCGCTCCTACGAGCAGTACTTC,CASSLATRSYEQYF,-,TRBV6-1,14,-,TRBJ2-7
TGTGCCAGCAGCTTTCGTTCCGGGACAGGGACCTACGAGCAGTACTTC,CASSFRSGTGTYEQYF,many,TRBV11-2,16,TRBD1,TRBJ2-7
TGTGCCAGCAGTCCTACCGGGACCGAATCCTACGAGCAGTACTTC,CASSPTGTESYEQYF,many,TRBV6-5,15,-,TRBJ2-7
TGTGCCAGCACGGAGGGCTTCAAAAACATTCAGTACTTC,CASTEGFKNIQYF,medium-sized,TRBV6-1,13,-,TRBJ2-4
TGTGCCAGCAGTGAAGGGACTAGCGACTACAATGAGCAGTTCTTC,CASSEGTSDYNEQFF,medium-sized,TRBV6-1,15,TRBD2,TRBJ2-1
TGTGCCAGCAGTAATGGAGGACAGGGGGAGACCCAGTTCTTC,CASSNGGQGETQFF,-,TRBV6-8,14,TRBD1,TRBJ2-1
TGTGCCAGCAGTTTGGGGGGAGGGAAAAACATTCAGTACTTC,CASSLGGGKNIQYF,once,TRBV12-3/TRBV12-4,14,TRBD2,TRBJ2-4
TGTGCCAGCACCCAAACTGGACTAGCGGGGAAAAGTTACGAGCAGTACTTC,CASTQTGLAGKSYEQYF,large,TRBV27,17,TRBD2,TRBJ2-7
TGTGCCAGCAGCTTCGTGCAGCAAGAGACCCAGTACTTC,CASSFVQQETQYF,medium-sized,TRBV7-9,13,-,TRBJ2-5
TGTGCCATCAGCAGGACTAGCACAGATACGCAGTATTTT,CAISRTSTDTQYF,medium-sized,TRBV10-3,13,-,TRBJ2-3
TGTGCCAGCAGGGAAAGCCTAGGGGATACGCAGTATTTT,CASRESLGDTQYF,few,TRBV25-1,13,-,TRBJ2-3
TGTGCCAGCAGTTTATGGGCTAGCGGGGGCACAGATACGCAGTATTTT,CASSLWASGGTDTQYF,-,TRBV27,16,TRBD2,TRBJ2-3
TGTGCCAGCAGTTACGGCCTAGGACAAGAGACCCAGTACTTC,CASSYGLGQETQYF,large,TRBV6-6,14,-,TRBJ2-5
TGTGCCAGCAGTCCCCAGGGGCAGGGTCTGGTCAAAGAGACCCAGTACTTC,CASSPQGQGLVKETQYF,-,TRBV28,17,-,TRBJ2-5
TGTGCCAGCAGTGACAAGAGTGAGCAGTTCTTC,CASSDKSEQFF,-,TRBV6-1,11,-,TRBJ2-1
TGTGCCAGCAGGCTAGCGGGATGGAGGGTTGATACGCAGTATTTT,CASRLAGWRVDTQYF,-,TRBV6-5,15,TRBD2,TRBJ2-3
TGTGCCAGCAAAAGTGGGACTAGCGGGCCTCACCCCGCGGATACGCAGTATTTT,CASKSGTSGPHPADTQYF,-,TRBV27,18,TRBD2,TRBJ2-3
TGCGCCAGCAGAACGGGGGGAGGTACAGATACGCAGTATTTT,CASRTGGGTDTQYF,once,TRBV10-2,14,TRBD2,TRBJ2-3
TGTGCCAGCAGTTTAAGAACTGAAGCTTTCTTT,CASSLRTEAFF,-,TRBV12-3/TRBV12-4,11,-,TRBJ1-1
TGTGCCAGCAGTCACCTAGCGGGGGGATATGAGCAGTACTTC,CASSHLAGGYEQYF,medium-sized,TRBV12-3/TRBV12-4,14,TRBD2,TRBJ2-4
TGTGCCAGCGTAACCGGGACAGGTTACACCGGGGAGCTGTTTTTT,CASVTGTGYTGELFF,large,TRBV6-1,15,TRBD1,TRBJ2-2
TGTGCCAGCAGTTTAGAGGCTAGCACAGATACGCAGTATTTT,CASSLEASTDTQYF,few,TRBV12-3/TRBV12-4,14,-,TRBJ2-3
TGTGCCAGCACCACTTCGCGGGACTCCCAAGAGACCCAGTTCTTC,CASTTSRDSQETQFF,large,TRBV7-2,15,-,TRBJ2-1
TGTGCCAGCAGCCAATTCAAATCAACAGGGGGCTCCTATAATTCACCCCTCCACTTT,CASSQFKSTGGSYNSPLHF,few,TRBV7-2,19,TRBD1,TRBJ1-6
TGTGCCAGCAGTCGGGACGGTCACTACGAGCAGTACTTC,CASSRDGHYEQYF,medium-sized,TRBV7-2,13,-,TRBJ2-7
TGTGCCAGCAGCCTCTACTACGCCAATGAGCAGTTCTTC,CASSLYYANEQFF,-,TRBV11-2,13,-,TRBJ2-1
TGTGCCAGCAGCTTATGGGCTAGCGGAGCGGGCCCAGATACGCAGTATTTT,CASSLWASGAGPDTQYF,medium-sized,TRBV7-2,17,TRBD2,TRBJ2-3
TGTGCCAGCATTCCCGGGGACACCGGGGAGCTGTTTTTT,CASIPGDTGELFF,large,TRBV6-1,13,-,TRBJ2-2
TGTGCCAGCAGCCCCCTAGCGGGGAGCACAGATACGCAGTATTTT,CASSPLAGSTDTQYF,medium-sized,TRBV11-1,15,TRBD2,TRBJ2-3
TGTGCCAGCACTTCAGTAAATGAGCAGTTCTTC,CASTSVNEQFF,medium-sized,TRBV12-3/TRBV12-4,11,-,TRBJ2-1
TGCGCCAGCAGCTTGGCCGCCGGGACTTACTACGAGCAGTTCTTC,CASSLAAGTYYEQFF,-,TRBV5-1,15,-,TRBJ2-1
TGTGCCAGCAGTAAGGCACAGGGTGAGCAGTACTTC,CASSKAQGEQYF,-,TRBV6-1,12,-,TRBJ2-7